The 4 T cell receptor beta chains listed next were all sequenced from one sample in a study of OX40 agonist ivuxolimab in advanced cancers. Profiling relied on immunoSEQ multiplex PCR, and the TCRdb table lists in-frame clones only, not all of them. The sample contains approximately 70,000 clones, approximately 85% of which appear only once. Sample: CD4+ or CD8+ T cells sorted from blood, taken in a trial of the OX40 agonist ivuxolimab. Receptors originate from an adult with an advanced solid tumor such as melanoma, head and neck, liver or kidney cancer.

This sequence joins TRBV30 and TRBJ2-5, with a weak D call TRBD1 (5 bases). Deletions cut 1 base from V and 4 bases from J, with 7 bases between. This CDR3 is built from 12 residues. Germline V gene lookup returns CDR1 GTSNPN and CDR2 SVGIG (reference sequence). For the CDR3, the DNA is TGTGCCTGGAGTGGGGGCAGAGAGACCCAGTACTTC. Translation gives CAWSGGRETQYF.

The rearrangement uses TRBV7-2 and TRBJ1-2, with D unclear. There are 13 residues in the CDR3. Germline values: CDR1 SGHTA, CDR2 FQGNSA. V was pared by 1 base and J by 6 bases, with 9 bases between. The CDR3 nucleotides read TGTGCCAGCAGCTTAGTGGCAGCCAATGGCTACACCTTC. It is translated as CASSLVAANGYTF.

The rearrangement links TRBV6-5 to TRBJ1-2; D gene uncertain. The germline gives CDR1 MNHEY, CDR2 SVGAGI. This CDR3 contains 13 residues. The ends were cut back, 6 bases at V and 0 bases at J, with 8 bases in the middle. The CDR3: CASRSLANYGYTF. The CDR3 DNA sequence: TGTGCCAGCAGGTCGCTGGCTAACTATGGCTACACCTTC.

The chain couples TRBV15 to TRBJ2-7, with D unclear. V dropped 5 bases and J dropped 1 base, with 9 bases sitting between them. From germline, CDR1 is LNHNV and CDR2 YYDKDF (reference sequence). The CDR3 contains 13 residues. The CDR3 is CATSPGSSYEQYF. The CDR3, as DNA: TGTGCCACCAGCCCCGGTTCATCCTACGAGCAGTACTTC.